These T cell receptor beta chains were read from a single sample in a study of T cells after yellow fever vaccination. TCRdb reprocessed the 5' RACE reads with MiXCR, giving one entry per CDR3 protein. The sample holds 150,000 to 200,000 distinct CDR3 sequences, about 11% seen once. The sample here was CD8+ T cells sorted from PBMCs, taken 15 days after the yellow fever booster vaccination. The receptors here all came from a man between 18 and 35 years old who received the YFV17D yellow fever vaccine. Both conserved end residues are part of each CDR3. Each record gives: V gene, clone size, D gene, J gene, CDR3 length, CDR3 DNA, CDR3 protein. D genes are given only for firm matches. The size entry is marked missing in some rows and otherwise reads once, few, many or a size class.

V: TRBV2; size: many; D: NA; J: TRBJ1-2; length: 13; DNA: TGTGCCAGCAGTGATGGACTAGTTGGGGGCTACACCTTC; CDR3: CASSDGLVGGYTF
V: TRBV7-8; size: few; D: TRBD2; J: TRBJ2-4; length: 16; DNA: TGTGCCAGCAGCTTAGGGGCGACTAGCTCTCGGAACATTCAGTACTTC; CDR3: CASSLGATSSRNIQYF
V: TRBV18; size: NA; D: NA; J: TRBJ1-1; length: 14; DNA: TGTGCCAGCTCTGTCGGGTTCTTAAACACTGAAGCTTTCTTT; CDR3: CASSVGFLNTEAFF
V: TRBV30; size: few; D: NA; J: TRBJ1-1; length: 13; DNA: TGTGCCTGGAGTTATGGTGAACGGACTGAAGCTTTCTTT; CDR3: CAWSYGERTEAFF
V: TRBV10-3; size: NA; D: TRBD2; J: TRBJ2-1; length: 16; DNA: TGTGCCATCCGGACTAGCGGGGGCCCTCATTACAATGAGCAGTTCTTC; CDR3: CAIRTSGGPHYNEQFF
V: TRBV12-3/TRBV12-4; size: few; D: NA; J: TRBJ1-1; length: 14; DNA: TGTGCCAGCAGTCGCGGTAAGGGGTACACTGAAGCTTTCTTT; CDR3: CASSRGKGYTEAFF
V: TRBV11-2; size: NA; D: NA; J: TRBJ2-1; length: 15; DNA: TGTGCCAGCAGCTTAGTCCAGGGTTGGGTCAATGAGCAGTTCTTC; CDR3: CASSLVQGWVNEQFF
V: TRBV12-3/TRBV12-4; size: few; D: TRBD2; J: TRBJ2-3; length: 16; DNA: TGTGCCAGCAGTTCGCCGACTAGCGGGGGCACAGATACGCAGTATTTT; CDR3: CASSSPTSGGTDTQYF
V: TRBV7-9; size: few; D: NA; J: TRBJ1-1; length: 16; DNA: TGTGCCAGCAGCTCGCACACTCTCCCGGGGAACACTGAAGCTTTCTTT; CDR3: CASSSHTLPGNTEAFF
V: TRBV4-1; size: few; D: NA; J: TRBJ1-5; length: 15; DNA: TGCGCCAGCAGCCAAGTTACAGAAAGCAATCAGCCCCAGCATTTT; CDR3: CASSQVTESNQPQHF
V: TRBV5-1; size: NA; D: NA; J: TRBJ1-1; length: 13; DNA: TGCGCCAGCAAAATATGGACGAACACTGAAGCTTTCTTT; CDR3: CASKIWTNTEAFF
V: TRBV29-1; size: few; D: NA; J: TRBJ2-5; length: 18; DNA: TGCAGCGTTGAATTTGCGCTGCGCCGGGAGGGGGCGGGGGAGACCCAGTACTTC; CDR3: CSVEFALRREGAGETQYF
V: TRBV9; size: few; D: TRBD1; J: TRBJ1-1; length: 15; DNA: TGTGCCAGCAGCCCGGGACAGGGGGCTTTCACTGAAGCTTTCTTT; CDR3: CASSPGQGAFTEAFF
V: TRBV12-3/TRBV12-4; size: many; D: NA; J: TRBJ2-1; length: 14; DNA: TGTGCCAGCAGTTTAGCGGGGGGCCAGGGTGAGCAGTTCTTC; CDR3: CASSLAGGQGEQFF
V: TRBV27; size: few; D: TRBD1; J: TRBJ1-2; length: 16; DNA: TGTGCCAGCAGTCCCCAGGCCCGGACAGGGATGGATGGCTACACCTTC; CDR3: CASSPQARTGMDGYTF
V: TRBV18; size: few; D: NA; J: TRBJ2-2; length: 14; DNA: TGTGCCAGCTCACCTGAGACTAGTCCCGGGGAGCTGTTTTTT; CDR3: CASSPETSPGELFF
V: TRBV7-2; size: few; D: NA; J: TRBJ1-3; length: 15; DNA: TGTGCCAGCAGCTGGTTACACGGTGGGGGAAACACCATATATTTT; CDR3: CASSWLHGGGNTIYF
V: TRBV12-3/TRBV12-4; size: NA; D: TRBD2; J: TRBJ2-2; length: 15; DNA: TGTGCCAGCAGTCCGGGTGTGGGGGGGACCGGGGAGCTGTTTTTT; CDR3: CASSPGVGGTGELFF
V: TRBV27; size: NA; D: TRBD2; J: TRBJ2-4; length: 17; DNA: TGTGCCAGCAGTCCCCTGACTAGCGGGAGAGCCAAAAACATTCAGTACTTC; CDR3: CASSPLTSGRAKNIQYF
V: TRBV6-5; size: few; D: NA; J: TRBJ1-5; length: 14; DNA: TGTGCCAGCGGCATCGGAGGGTGGAATCAGCCCCAGCATTTT; CDR3: CASGIGGWNQPQHF
V: TRBV4-1; size: NA; D: NA; J: TRBJ2-1; length: 14; DNA: TGCGCCAGCAGCCAAGGACTCGGAGACAATGAGCAGTTCTTC; CDR3: CASSQGLGDNEQFF
V: TRBV6-5; size: few; D: TRBD1; J: TRBJ2-2; length: 14; DNA: TGTGCCAGCAGTTTCCAGGGGGCGCGGGGGGAGCTGTTTTTT; CDR3: CASSFQGARGELFF
V: TRBV6-2/TRBV6-3; size: NA; D: TRBD1; J: TRBJ2-6; length: 18; DNA: TGTGCCAGCAGTGCTAGACAGGGGCCCGTCTCTGGGGCCAACGTCCTGACTTTC; CDR3: CASSARQGPVSGANVLTF
V: TRBV19; size: few; D: NA; J: TRBJ2-5; length: 14; DNA: TGTGCCAGTAGTACGTGGGACCCCAAAGAGACCCAGTACTTC; CDR3: CASSTWDPKETQYF
V: TRBV14; size: NA; D: NA; J: TRBJ2-3; length: 14; DNA: TGTGCCAGCAGCCAATACGAACGGGCCGGTACGCAGTATTTT; CDR3: CASSQYERAGTQYF
V: TRBV20-1; size: NA; D: NA; J: TRBJ2-5; length: 15; DNA: TGCAGTGCTAGAGATGGGAATGGAGGGGAAGAGACCCAGTACTTC; CDR3: CSARDGNGGEETQYF
V: TRBV11-2; size: many; D: NA; J: TRBJ2-3; length: 15; DNA: TGTGCCAGCAGCTCCCTGGGTCAAGCGCCAGATACGCAGTATTTT; CDR3: CASSSLGQAPDTQYF
V: TRBV2; size: NA; D: TRBD1; J: TRBJ2-1; length: 14; DNA: TGTGCCAGCGAAGAGGGACAGGGGAGGAATGAGCAGTTCTTC; CDR3: CASEEGQGRNEQFF
V: TRBV9; size: NA; D: NA; J: TRBJ1-1; length: 17; DNA: TGTGCCAGCAGCGTTTCAGGCCGCCCAACAACAAACACTGAAGCTTTCTTT; CDR3: CASSVSGRPTTNTEAFF
V: TRBV28; size: few; D: NA; J: TRBJ2-2; length: 18; DNA: TGTGCCAGCCCTCAGCAGTTTGCGGCAGGATGTGACACCGGGGAGCTGTTTTTT; CDR3: CASPQQFAAGCDTGELFF
V: TRBV27; size: few; D: NA; J: TRBJ2-1; length: 14; DNA: TGTGCCAGCAGTTTATCGGTAGCTTACAATGAGCAGTTCTTC; CDR3: CASSLSVAYNEQFF
V: TRBV9; size: few; D: NA; J: TRBJ1-4; length: 12; DNA: TGTGCCAGCAGCGGATGGAATGAAAAACTGTTTTTT; CDR3: CASSGWNEKLFF
V: TRBV12-3/TRBV12-4; size: many; D: TRBD2; J: TRBJ2-1; length: 16; DNA: TGTGCCAGCAGTTTAAACCTGGGCGGGGGGGCCGCTGAGCAGTTCTTC; CDR3: CASSLNLGGGAAEQFF
V: TRBV10-3; size: many; D: TRBD1; J: TRBJ2-1; length: 16; DNA: TGTGCCATCAGCCCAACCCGCGACAGGGCTTTAGGTGAGCAGTTCTTC; CDR3: CAISPTRDRALGEQFF
V: TRBV6-2/TRBV6-3; size: many; D: TRBD1; J: TRBJ2-1; length: 16; DNA: TGTGCCAGCAGTTACCCAACTCACAGGGGGGATAATGAGCAGTTCTTC; CDR3: CASSYPTHRGDNEQFF
V: TRBV7-8; size: NA; D: NA; J: TRBJ1-1; length: 14; DNA: TGTGCCAGCAGCTTATCGCCAACAACAACTGAAGCTTTCTTT; CDR3: CASSLSPTTTEAFF
V: TRBV7-9; size: NA; D: NA; J: TRBJ1-1; length: 16; DNA: TGTGCCAGCAGCTTAGTGGGGTTAATTCTGAACACTGAAGCTTTCTTT; CDR3: CASSLVGLILNTEAFF
V: TRBV7-2; size: few; D: NA; J: TRBJ2-7; length: 13; DNA: TGTGCCAGCAGCTTAGTCGTAGGGCGCGAGCAGTACTTC; CDR3: CASSLVVGREQYF
V: TRBV11-2; size: NA; D: NA; J: TRBJ2-5; length: 16; DNA: TGTGCCAGCAGTCGAGCTGGGGAAACAATGGGTGAGACCCAGTACTTC; CDR3: CASSRAGETMGETQYF
V: TRBV7-8; size: few; D: NA; J: TRBJ2-2; length: 12; DNA: TGTGCCAGCTCCCCGGGTCCCGGGGAGCTGTTTTTT; CDR3: CASSPGPGELFF